Listed here are 31 T cell receptor beta chains from one sample, sequenced in a study of early T cells in non-severe SARS-CoV-2 infection. MiXCR was run by TCRdb on the 5' RACE reads, yielding one entry per CDR3 protein. The sample includes about 33,000 distinct CDR3 sequences, approximately 6% of them seen just once. The specimen was whole blood. The receptors here all came from an adult who was a healthcare worker with PCR-confirmed SARS-CoV-2 infection or an uninfected control (not recorded which).

This clonotype was detected ten times or more. This chain uses TRBV29-1 with TRBJ1-5, with D uncertain. V was trimmed by 4 bases and J by 2 bases, leaving 12 bases between them. The length of the CDR3 is 14 residues. Germline V lookup: CDR1 SQVTM, CDR2 ANQGSEA. The CDR3 reads CSVGIGLGNQPQHF. The CDR3 coding sequence is TGCAGCGTTGGAATAGGGTTGGGCAATCAGCCCCAGCATTTT.

This clonotype was counted at least ten times. The rearrangement joins TRBV6-5 to TRBJ2-7; 14 bases align to TRBD2. The trim removed 6 bases at V and 0 bases at J, leaving 13 bases unmatched. Germline values: CDR1 MNHEY, CDR2 SVGAGI. The CDR3 runs 19 residues. The DNA of the CDR3 is TGTGCCAGCAGCCGTAGAGGGACTAGCGGGGGTAAAAGCTCCTACGAGCAGTACTTC. Protein product: CASSRRGTSGGKSSYEQYF.

This clonotype was picked up a small number of times. The rearrangement links TRBV6-1 to TRBJ2-5, with 8 positions matching TRBD2. With 1 base clipped from V and 3 bases from J, the junction kept 7 bases outside the gene matches. The CDR3 contains 16 residues. Germline CDR1 and CDR2: MNHNS and SASEGT. The CDR3 spells CASSEVVTGGKETQYF. The CDR3 region has the DNA TGTGCCAGCAGTGAAGTAGTAACGGGAGGGAAAGAGACCCAGTACTTC.

This clonotype was seen repeatedly, ten times or more. The V call is TRBV7-2, the J call TRBJ2-1; 7 positions match TRBD1. CDR3 length equals 12 residues. The germline V gene encodes CDR1 SGHTA and CDR2 FQGNSA. With 6 bases clipped from V and 8 bases from J, the junction kept 4 bases outside the gene matches. The CDR3 DNA sequence: TGTGCCAGCAGTCGACAGGGTTATGAGCAGTTCTTC. This sequence encodes CASSRQGYEQFF. The entire variable domain, with the rest obtained from reference TRBV7-2 and TRBJ2-1, is as follows: GAGVSQSPSNKVTEKGKDVELRCDPISGHTALYWYRQSLGQGLEFLIYFQGNSAPDKSGLPSDRFSAERTGGSVSTLTIQRTQQEDSAVYLCASSRQGYEQFFGPGTRLTVL.

This clonotype occurred many times. The chain is built from TRBV20-1 and TRBJ2-7, with 11 bases matching TRBD2. Germline CDR1 DFQATT, CDR2 SNEGSKA (reference sequence). The V and J ends lost 3 bases and 3 bases, in that order; junction bases with no gene match: 4. This CDR3 spans 14 amino acids. Here the CDR3 reads CSARTSGTLYEQYF. CDR3 bases: TGCAGTGCTAGGACTAGCGGGACCCTCTACGAGCAGTACTTC.

This clonotype was seen more than once but under ten times. The rearrangement uses TRBV19 and TRBJ1-5; the match to TRBD1 covers 8 bases. The CDR3 runs 15 residues. V lost 6 bases, J lost 2 bases, and 6 bases stayed unmatched. Germline CDR1 LNHDA, CDR2 SQIVND (reference sequence). CDR3 DNA: TGTGCCAGTAGCAATGACAGGGGTGGCAATCAGCCCCAGCATTTT. As protein: CASSNDRGGNQPQHF.

This clonotype was found a few times. V usage is TRBV12-3 or TRBV12-4 and J usage is TRBJ2-2; the D gene is possibly TRBD2 (5 bases). The length of the CDR3 is 16 residues. The V end lost 8 bases, the J end lost 1 base, and 17 bases lay between the germline ends. CDR3 protein: CASLKGGQLNTGELFF. As DNA, the CDR3 is TGTGCCAGCCTAAAGGGCGGGCAGTTGAACACCGGGGAGCTGTTTTTT.

This clonotype was recorded many times. The chain links TRBV5-1 to TRBJ1-2, with D unclear. This CDR3 contains 15 residues. The V gene's germline CDR1 is SGHRS and CDR2 YFSETQ. Trimming stripped 0 bases from V and 5 bases from J, with 14 bases between. The CDR3 coding sequence is TGCGCCAGCAGCTTGGTCCGGGGAGAGGGATATGGCTACACCTTC. It is translated as CASSLVRGEGYGYTF.

This clonotype was observed a few times. The chain joins TRBV5-1 to TRBJ2-1; D might be TRBD1 (5 bases). Trimming removed 4 bases at V and 0 bases at J, with 11 bases between. Germline V gene data show CDR1 as SGHRS and CDR2 as YFSETQ. The CDR3 is 15 residues long. Here the CDR3 reads CASSVGQISYNEQFF. CDR3 nucleotide sequence: TGCGCCAGCAGCGTGGGGCAGATCTCCTACAATGAGCAGTTCTTC.

This clonotype has a handful of counts. V usage is TRBV11-2 and J usage is TRBJ1-1; D call uncertain. Germline V CDR1 and CDR2: SGHAT, FQNNGV. The CDR3 is made up of 18 amino acids. Trimming shortened V by 5 bases and J by 4 bases, and 26 bases separated the two germline ends. The DNA of the CDR3 is TGTGCCAGCAGCGGGTACCGGGCCACCCGGGCAGCGAGCACTGAAGCTTTCTTT. Its protein product is CASSGYRATRAASTEAFF.

In its sample, this clonotype ranks as medium-sized. This rearrangement joins TRBV4-3 to TRBJ2-5, with D perhaps matching TRBD1 (5 bases). The CDR3 covers 17 residues. Germline CDR1 LGHNA, CDR2 YSLEER. V lost 1 base and J lost 2, with 17 bases in between. CDR3 nucleotides: TGCGCCAGCAGCCAAGGGGGCGGATCGATAAGACAAGAGACCCAGTACTTC. Translated: CASSQGGGSIRQETQYF.

This clonotype appeared a few times. This chain connects TRBV29-1 to TRBJ2-3; TRBD2 matches at 8 bases. The CDR3 is made up of 16 amino acids. Germline lookup yields CDR1 SQVTM and CDR2 ANQGSEA. Unmatched junction bases numbered 8, after V lost 3 bases and J lost 0 bases. CDR3 sequence (DNA): TGCAGCGTTGAGGGGATACCTAGCGGGAGCACAGATACGCAGTATTTT. Amino acids: CSVEGIPSGSTDTQYF.

This clonotype was observed at least ten times. The V call is TRBV12-3 or TRBV12-4, the J call TRBJ1-1, with 7 bases matching TRBD1. The V and J ends lost 8 bases and 6 bases, in that order; junction bases with no gene match: 9. The CDR3 has 13 amino acids. In DNA form, the CDR3 reads TGTGCCAGCTCAGGGGGAGGGGAAGCTGAAGCTTTCTTT. It specifies CASSGGGEAEAFF.

The sample holds many counts of this clonotype. J is TRBJ2-5 and V is TRBV15, with D unclear. The V end was cut by 5 bases, the J end by 5 bases, with 27 bases between. The CDR3 has 18 amino acids. Germline V CDR1 and CDR2: LNHNV, YYDKDF (reference sequence). The CDR3, as DNA: TGTGCCACCAGCGGCCAGCAGGTCTACCTGGGGTCCTGGGAGACCCAGTACTTC. It translates to CATSGQQVYLGSWETQYF.

This clonotype was counted ten times or more. The chain uses TRBV20-1 and TRBJ2-5; D gene unclear. The ends were cut back, 6 bases at V and 2 bases at J, with 19 bases in the middle. Per germline, CDR1 DFQATT and CDR2 SNEGSKA (reference sequence). The CDR3 is 15 residues long. The CDR3 nucleotides read TGCAGTGCAACTGCCTCCGACACGATACAAGAGACCCAGTACTTC. Translation: CSATASDTIQETQYF.

This clonotype was observed many times. This chain uses TRBV7-6 with TRBJ2-5; tentative D call: TRBD2 (5 bases). The CDR3 length is 17 residues. V was clipped by 1 base and J by 2 bases, with 17 bases between them. Looked up from germline, CDR1 is SGHVS and CDR2 is FNYEAQ. CDR3 sequence (DNA): TGTGCCAGCAGCTTAGGAGGGAGTCGCAACCTACAAGAGACCCAGTACTTC. Translation: CASSLGGSRNLQETQYF.

This clonotype showed up just a few times. This rearrangement joins TRBV5-8 to TRBJ2-5; 8 nucleotides line up with TRBD1. Germline V gene lookup returns CDR1 SGHTS and CDR2 YDEGEE. The CDR3 is 14 amino acids. Trimming at V came to 3 bases and at J to 4 bases, leaving 5 bases not matched to a gene. CDR3 sequence: CASSWGQVVETQYF. The CDR3 nucleotides read TGTGCCAGCAGCTGGGGACAGGTCGTAGAGACCCAGTACTTC.

This clonotype has more than one count but fewer than ten. This chain joins TRBV30 and TRBJ2-1, with 7 bases fitting TRBD2. V lost 2 bases, J lost 7 bases, and 8 bases stayed unmatched. This CDR3 region has 14 residues. Germline V gene sequence: CDR1 GTSNPN, CDR2 SVGIG (reference sequence). In DNA form, the CDR3 reads TGTGCCTGGAGTACAACGGGAGCGGGGAATGAGCAGTTCTTC. Translating it yields CAWSTTGAGNEQFF.

This clonotype has at least ten counts. The chain links TRBV2 to TRBJ2-7; the match to TRBD2 covers 8 bases. CDR3 size: 15 residues. The V and J ends lost 8 bases and 2 bases, in that order; junction bases with no gene match: 11. Germline CDR1 SNHLY, CDR2 FYNNEI. CDR3 DNA: TGTGCCAGCGGGGGGGCGGGAGGCCGCACCTACGAGCAGTACTTC. Its translation is CASGGAGGRTYEQYF.

The table lists this clonotype with a few counts. The genes are TRBV6-1 and TRBJ1-2; 9 bases are a match to TRBD1. The CDR3 is 14 amino acids. Germline values: CDR1 MNHNS, CDR2 SASEGT. Losses at the gene ends were 6 bases for V and 7 bases for J; bases not matched to a gene: 9. The CDR3 region is CASRPGTGLFGYTF. CDR3 bases: TGTGCCAGCAGGCCCGGGACAGGGTTGTTTGGCTACACCTTC.

This clonotype was seen ten or more times. The rearrangement joins TRBV12-3 or TRBV12-4 to TRBJ2-3; TRBD2 matches at 9 bases. The trim removed 3 bases at V and 3 bases at J, leaving 7 bases unmatched. This CDR3 contains 16 residues. The CDR3 bases are TGTGCCAGCAGTTTGAGGGCGGGAGGGCCGACAGATACGCAGTATTTT. Translating it yields CASSLRAGGPTDTQYF.

This clonotype came up many times. The J gene is TRBJ2-7, the V gene TRBV20-1, with D unresolved. V gave up 5 bases and J gave up 4 bases, with 9 bases separating them. The CDR3 consists of 11 residues. CDR1 is DFQATT and CDR2 is SNEGSKA in the germline V gene (reference sequence). Here the CDR3 reads CSAPSRYEQYF. CDR3 nucleotide sequence: TGCAGTGCTCCCAGCCGGTACGAGCAGTACTTC.

This clonotype has more than one count but fewer than ten. The chain has TRBV28 and TRBJ2-2; possibly TRBD1 or TRBD2 for D (5 bases each). Per the germline V gene, CDR1 is MDHEN and CDR2 is SYDVKM. The CDR3 runs 16 residues. With 5 bases removed from V and 4 bases from J, the gap between germline ends came to 17 bases. The CDR3 here is CASSRTSGRPTGELFF. CDR3 sequence (DNA): TGTGCCAGCAGTAGGACCTCGGGGCGTCCCACCGGGGAGCTGTTTTTT.

This clonotype was observed at least ten times. One end of the junction is discordant with germline, which a read error may explain. V and J are TRBV7-7 and TRBJ2-3, with D unresolved. Germline V gene sequence: CDR1 SSHAT, CDR2 FNYEAQ (reference sequence). The CDR3 loop spans 17 amino acids. For the CDR3, the DNA is TGTGCTAGCAGCTTAGGAATCGGCGCGATGGACACAGATACGCAGTATTTT. Translation gives CASSLGIGAMDTDTQYF.

This clonotype was detected many times. The CDR3 DNA sequence: TGTGCCAGTAGTCCCCAGACTAGCGGATCCTACGAGCAGTACTTC. Its protein product is CASSPQTSGSYEQYF. The chain combines TRBV19 with TRBJ2-7; 9 nucleotides align to TRBD2. There are 15 residues in the CDR3. V dropped 5 bases and J dropped 1; count of bases not matched to a gene: 6. Germline CDR1 is LNHDA and CDR2 is SQIVND (reference sequence). Full variable domain (missing parts from reference TRBV19 and TRBJ2-7): DGGITQSPKYLFRKEGQNVTLSCEQNLNHDAMYWYRQDPGQGLRLIYYSQIVNDFQKGDIAEGYSVSREKKESFPLTVTSAQKNPTAFYLCASSPQTSGSYEQYFGPGTRLTVT.

This clonotype was picked up many times. The rearrangement uses TRBV6-1 and TRBJ2-2, with 8 bases matching TRBD1. Trimming removed 6 bases from V and 6 bases from J; junction bases left unmatched: 9. In germline, CDR1 is MNHNS, CDR2 SASEGT. This CDR3 has 15 amino acids. In nucleotides, the CDR3 is TGTGCCAGCAGAGACTGGACAGGGAGTGCCGGGGAGCTGTTTTTT. It codes for CASRDWTGSAGELFF.

There are many counts of this clonotype. The chain couples TRBV21-1 to TRBJ2-7. TRBV21-1 is noted as a pseudogene. This CDR3 is built from 12 residues. The CDR3 loop reads CANPRSPYEQYV. The CDR3 DNA sequence: TGTGCCAACCCACGGAGCCCCTACGAGCAGTACGTC.

This clonotype was recorded at least ten times. The rearrangement uses TRBV11-2 and TRBJ2-3, with 9 positions matching TRBD2. V trimming: 3 bases; J trimming: 0 bases; junction bases outside the gene matches: 10. The CDR3 is 18 amino acids. Germline V gene lookup returns CDR1 SGHAT and CDR2 FQNNGV. The chain's CDR3 is CASSFSGRAGGSTDTQYF. The CDR3 DNA follows: TGTGCCAGCAGCTTTAGCGGGAGAGCGGGGGGTAGCACAGATACGCAGTATTTT.

This clonotype has a count of ten or more. The J gene is TRBJ2-4, the V gene TRBV20-1; TRBD2 agrees at 14 bases. CDR1 is DFQATT and CDR2 is SNEGSKA in the germline V gene (reference sequence). The V and J ends lost 6 bases and 2 bases, in that order; junction bases with no gene match: 6. This CDR3 contains 16 residues. The DNA for the CDR3 is TGCAGTGCGGGGACTAGCGGGAGAGGTTCCAAAAACATTCAGTACTTC. Its translation is CSAGTSGRGSKNIQYF.

At least ten counts were recorded for this clonotype. The chain joins TRBV7-9 to TRBJ2-1, with D possibly matching TRBD2 (5 bases). Germline V gene sequence: CDR1 SEHNR, CDR2 FQNEAQ (reference sequence). The CDR3 loop spans 13 amino acids. Deletions cut 1 base from V and 10 bases from J, with 11 bases between. CDR3 in DNA: TGTGCCAGCAGCTTAGGGAGCGGCGGGGAGCAGTTCTTC. Protein sequence: CASSLGSGGEQFF.

This clonotype was seen ten or more times. This chain links TRBV20-1 with TRBJ2-3; maybe TRBD1 (5 bases). The CDR3 is made up of 14 amino acids. Germline V gene sequence: CDR1 DFQATT, CDR2 SNEGSKA (reference sequence). The V end lost 5 bases, the J end lost 0 bases, and 12 bases lay between the germline ends. CDR3 loop: CSAQDRTSTDTQYF. CDR3 sequence (DNA): TGCAGTGCTCAAGATCGGACAAGCACAGATACGCAGTATTTT.